Sequencing of this T cell receptor beta chain was carried out in a study of T cells after yellow fever vaccination. From germline, CDR1 is DFQATT and CDR2 SNEGSKA (reference sequence). CDR3 length: 13 residues. Trimming removed 0 bases at V and 9 bases at J, with 14 bases between. TCRdb re-analysed the 5' RACE reads in MiXCR, keeping a single row per CDR3 protein. The data contain hundreds of thousands of distinct CDR3 sequences, 17% of them singletons. This chain uses TRBV20-1 with TRBJ1-1; a possible D gene is TRBD1 (6 bases). Sequenced material: PBMCs, taken around 5 days after the first yellow fever vaccination. The sequence derives from a man younger than 35 who received the YFV17D yellow fever vaccine. The CDR3 region is CSARDRTGTKAFF. The DNA of the CDR3 is TGCAGTGCTAGAGATCGTACAGGGACTAAAGCTTTCTTT.